This T cell receptor beta chain came from a study of shared clonotypes between healthy human individuals. Notes on the study in general: Shared clonotypes across all four donors exceeded non-shared ones in generation probability. Naive CD4 clonotype sharing across several donors was about 5.3%.

Produced via immunoSEQ multiplex PCR; TCRdb's table is partial and in-frame only. The repertoire holds hundreds of thousands of clones, 95% to 98% seen once, with around 0.058% in the top ten. Note on this clone: The antigen remains undetermined.

The CD4+ fraction was divided into a CD45RA+ naive subset and a CD45RA-negative memory subset. The sample comprised naive CD4+ T cells sorted from blood. Described subset: CD45RA+ positively selected. This TCR came from a woman aged 25 to 39 in good health.

The DNA of the CDR3 is TGTGCCAGTAGTACCTCAGGGGGAGGCTACACCTTC. This gives the protein CASSTSGGGYTF. The V and J genes are TRBV19 and TRBJ1-2; 7 bases agree with TRBD1. V shed 4 bases, J shed 8 bases, and the junction held 4 bases outside the gene matches. Looked up from germline, CDR1 is LNHDA and CDR2 is SQIVND (reference sequence). This CDR3 contains 12 residues.